This T cell receptor beta chain emerged from a study of neurological immune-mediated disorders. The team produced cDNA through 5'RACE using 10-nucleotide random UMIs. TCRdb reanalysed the 5' RACE reads using MiXCR and keeps one entry per CDR3 protein. The sample records about 21,000 distinct CDR3 sequences, roughly 6.2% being singletons. The sorted libraries were made from some 1 million CD4+ or CD8+ T cells. This clonotype appeared many times. CDR1 is LNHDA and CDR2 is SQIVND in the germline V gene (reference sequence). Deletions cut 3 bases from V and 0 bases from J, with 6 bases between. This CDR3 is 13 amino acids long.

The sample taken for sequencing was CD8+ T cells from blood. This receptor was taken from a man aged 18 to 29 in good health. The chain carries TRBV19 and TRBJ2-7; no reliable D call. The CDR3, as DNA: TGTGCCAGTAGTATTCTCCTCTCCTACGAGCAGTACTTC. This sequence encodes CASSILLSYEQYF.